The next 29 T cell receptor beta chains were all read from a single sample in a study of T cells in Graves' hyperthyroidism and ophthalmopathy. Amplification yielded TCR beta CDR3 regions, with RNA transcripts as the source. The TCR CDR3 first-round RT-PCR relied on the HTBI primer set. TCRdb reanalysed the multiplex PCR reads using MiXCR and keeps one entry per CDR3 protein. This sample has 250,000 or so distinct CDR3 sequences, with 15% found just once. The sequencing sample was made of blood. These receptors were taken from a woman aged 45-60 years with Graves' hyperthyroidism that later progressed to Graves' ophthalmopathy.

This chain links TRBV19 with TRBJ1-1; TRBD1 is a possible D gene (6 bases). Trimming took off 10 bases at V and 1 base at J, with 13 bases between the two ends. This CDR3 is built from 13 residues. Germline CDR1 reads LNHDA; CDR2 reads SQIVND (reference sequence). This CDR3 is CATAGVGNTEAFF. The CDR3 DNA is TGTGCCACCGCAGGGGTTGGGAACACTGAAGCTTTCTTT.

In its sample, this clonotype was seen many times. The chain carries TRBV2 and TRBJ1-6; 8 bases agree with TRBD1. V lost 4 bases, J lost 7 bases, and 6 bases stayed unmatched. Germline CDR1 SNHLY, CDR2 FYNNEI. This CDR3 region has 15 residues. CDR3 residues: CASSVQGARNSPLHF. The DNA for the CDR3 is TGTGCCAGCAGTGTCCAGGGGGCCCGGAATTCACCCCTCCACTTT.

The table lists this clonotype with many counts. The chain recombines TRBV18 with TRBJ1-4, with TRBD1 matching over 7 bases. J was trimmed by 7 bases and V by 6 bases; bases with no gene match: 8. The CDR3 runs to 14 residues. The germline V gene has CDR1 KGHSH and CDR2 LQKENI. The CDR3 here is CASSQPDRVEKLFF. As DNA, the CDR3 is TGTGCCAGCTCGCAGCCTGACAGGGTTGAAAAACTGTTTTTT.

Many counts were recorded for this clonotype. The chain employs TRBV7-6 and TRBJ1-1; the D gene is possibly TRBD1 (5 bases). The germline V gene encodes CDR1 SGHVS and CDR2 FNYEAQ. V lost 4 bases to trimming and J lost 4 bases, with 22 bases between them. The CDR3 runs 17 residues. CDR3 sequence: CASSSRETTEPPTEAFF. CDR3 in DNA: TGTGCCAGCAGCTCCAGGGAAACCACGGAACCCCCCACTGAAGCTTTCTTT.

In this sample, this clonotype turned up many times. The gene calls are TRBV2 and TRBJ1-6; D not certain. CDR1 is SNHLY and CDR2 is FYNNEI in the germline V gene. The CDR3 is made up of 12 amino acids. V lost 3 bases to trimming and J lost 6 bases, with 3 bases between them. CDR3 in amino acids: CASSDSNSPLHF. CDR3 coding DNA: TGTGCCAGCAGTGACAGTAATTCACCCCTCCACTTT.

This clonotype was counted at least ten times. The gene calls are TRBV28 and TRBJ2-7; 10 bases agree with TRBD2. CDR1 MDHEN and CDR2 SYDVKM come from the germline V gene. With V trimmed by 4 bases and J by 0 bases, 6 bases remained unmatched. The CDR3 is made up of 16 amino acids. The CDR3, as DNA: TGTGCCAGCAGTTCCCGGACTAGCGGATACTCCTACGAGCAGTACTTC. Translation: CASSSRTSGYSYEQYF.

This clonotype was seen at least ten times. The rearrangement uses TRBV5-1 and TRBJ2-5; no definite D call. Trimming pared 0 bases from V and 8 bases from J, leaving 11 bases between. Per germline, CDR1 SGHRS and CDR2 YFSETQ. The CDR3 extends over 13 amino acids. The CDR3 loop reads CASSLDKGYTQYF. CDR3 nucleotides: TGCGCCAGCAGCTTGGACAAGGGTTATACCCAGTACTTC.

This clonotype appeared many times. CDR3 amino acids: CSARDRFGYTEAFF. The CDR3 DNA reads TGCAGTGCTAGAGACAGGTTCGGATACACTGAAGCTTTCTTT. The chain combines TRBV20-1 with TRBJ1-1; D unresolved. Trimming removed 0 bases at V and 3 bases at J, with 11 bases between. The germline CDR1 and CDR2 sequences are DFQATT and SNEGSKA (reference sequence). This CDR3 contains 14 residues.

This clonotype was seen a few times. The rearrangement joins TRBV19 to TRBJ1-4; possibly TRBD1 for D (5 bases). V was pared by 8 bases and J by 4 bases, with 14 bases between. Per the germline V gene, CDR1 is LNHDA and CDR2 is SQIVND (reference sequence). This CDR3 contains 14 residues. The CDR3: CASGTGRGNEKLFF. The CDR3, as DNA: TGTGCCAGTGGGACGGGACGCGGTAATGAAAAACTGTTTTTT.

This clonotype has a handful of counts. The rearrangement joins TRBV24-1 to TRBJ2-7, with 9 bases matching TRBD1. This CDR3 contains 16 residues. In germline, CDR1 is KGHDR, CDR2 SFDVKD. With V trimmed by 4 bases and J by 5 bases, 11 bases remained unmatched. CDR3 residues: CATSDPTDRGGDEQYF. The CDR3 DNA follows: TGTGCCACCAGTGACCCCACAGACAGGGGGGGCGACGAGCAGTACTTC.

The DNA for the CDR3 is TGTGCCAGCAGTTTAGGGACAGGGGCCCGAGAGACCCAGTACTTC. It specifies CASSLGTGARETQYF. This sequence joins TRBV12-3 or TRBV12-4 and TRBJ2-5; TRBD1 aligns across 9 bases. CDR3 size: 15 residues. The junction had 4 bases not matched to a gene; V was cut back by 1 base and J by 4 bases.

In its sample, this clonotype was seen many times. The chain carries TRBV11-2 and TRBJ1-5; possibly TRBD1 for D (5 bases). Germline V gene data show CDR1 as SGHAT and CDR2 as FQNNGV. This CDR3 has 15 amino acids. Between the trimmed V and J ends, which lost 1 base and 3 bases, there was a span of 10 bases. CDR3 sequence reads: CASSLVTGVNQPQHF. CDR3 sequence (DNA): TGTGCCAGCAGCTTAGTAACGGGGGTCAATCAGCCCCAGCATTTT.

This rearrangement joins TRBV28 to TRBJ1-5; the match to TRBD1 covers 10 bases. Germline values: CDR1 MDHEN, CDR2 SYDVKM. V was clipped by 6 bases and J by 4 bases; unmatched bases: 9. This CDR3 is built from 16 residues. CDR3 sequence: CASSDWTGGRNQPQHF. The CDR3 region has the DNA TGTGCCAGCAGCGATTGGACAGGGGGGAGGAATCAGCCCCAGCATTTT.

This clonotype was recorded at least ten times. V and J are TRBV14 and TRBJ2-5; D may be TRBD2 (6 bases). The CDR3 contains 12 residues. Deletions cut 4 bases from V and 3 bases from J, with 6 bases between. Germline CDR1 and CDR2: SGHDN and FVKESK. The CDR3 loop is CASSRGEETQYF. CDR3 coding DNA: TGTGCCAGCAGCCGGGGGGAAGAGACCCAGTACTTC. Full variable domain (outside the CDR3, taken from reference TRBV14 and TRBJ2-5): EAGVTQFPSHSVIEKGQTVTLRCDPISGHDNLYWYRRVMGKEIKFLLHFVKESKQDESGMPNNRFLAERTGGTYSTLKVQPAELEDSGVYFCASSRGEETQYFGPGTRLLVL.

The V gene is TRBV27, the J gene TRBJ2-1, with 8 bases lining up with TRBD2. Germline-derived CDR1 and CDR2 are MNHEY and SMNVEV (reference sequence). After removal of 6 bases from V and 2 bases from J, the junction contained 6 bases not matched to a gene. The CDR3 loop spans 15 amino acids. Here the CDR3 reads CASRIYSGTYNEQFF. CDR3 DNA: TGTGCCAGCAGGATCTATAGCGGGACCTACAATGAGCAGTTCTTC.

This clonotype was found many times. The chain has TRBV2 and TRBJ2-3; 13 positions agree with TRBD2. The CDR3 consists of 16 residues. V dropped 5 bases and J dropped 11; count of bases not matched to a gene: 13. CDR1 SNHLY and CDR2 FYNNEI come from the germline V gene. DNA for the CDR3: TGTGCCAGCAGTAATGGACTAGCGGGAGAAGGGTGGAGGCAGTATTTT. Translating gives CASSNGLAGEGWRQYF.

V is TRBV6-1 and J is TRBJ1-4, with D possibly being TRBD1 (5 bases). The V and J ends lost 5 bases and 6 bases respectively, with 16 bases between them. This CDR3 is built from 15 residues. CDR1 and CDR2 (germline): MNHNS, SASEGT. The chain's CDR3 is CASSFTLQGDEKLFF. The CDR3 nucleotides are TGTGCCAGCAGTTTTACCCTCCAAGGGGATGAAAAACTGTTTTTT.

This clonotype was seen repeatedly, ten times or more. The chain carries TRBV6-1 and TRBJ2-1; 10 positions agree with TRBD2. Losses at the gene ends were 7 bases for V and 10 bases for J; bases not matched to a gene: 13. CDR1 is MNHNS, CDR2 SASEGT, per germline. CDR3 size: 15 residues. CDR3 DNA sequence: TGTGCCAGCATGTTCTTGCTAGCGGGAGTCAGGGAGCAGTTCTTC. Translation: CASMFLLAGVREQFF.

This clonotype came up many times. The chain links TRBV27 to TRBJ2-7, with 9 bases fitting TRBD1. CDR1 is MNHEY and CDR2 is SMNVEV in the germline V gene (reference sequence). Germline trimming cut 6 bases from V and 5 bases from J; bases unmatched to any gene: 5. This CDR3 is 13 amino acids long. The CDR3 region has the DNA TGTGCCAGCAGCTGGACAGGGGTGGACGAGCAGTACTTC. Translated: CASSWTGVDEQYF.

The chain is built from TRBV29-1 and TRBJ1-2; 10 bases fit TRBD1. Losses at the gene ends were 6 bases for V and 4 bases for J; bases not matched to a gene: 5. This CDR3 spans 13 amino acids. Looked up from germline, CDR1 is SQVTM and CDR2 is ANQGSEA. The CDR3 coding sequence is TGCAGCGTGGGGACAGGGGATGGCTATGGCTACACCTTC. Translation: CSVGTGDGYGYTF.

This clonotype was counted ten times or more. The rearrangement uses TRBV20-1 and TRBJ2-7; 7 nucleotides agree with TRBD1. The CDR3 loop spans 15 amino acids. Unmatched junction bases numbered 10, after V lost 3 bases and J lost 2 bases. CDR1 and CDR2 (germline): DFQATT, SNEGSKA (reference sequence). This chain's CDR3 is CSASPYIQGAYEQYF. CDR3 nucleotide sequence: TGCAGTGCTAGTCCCTACATTCAGGGGGCCTACGAGCAGTACTTC.

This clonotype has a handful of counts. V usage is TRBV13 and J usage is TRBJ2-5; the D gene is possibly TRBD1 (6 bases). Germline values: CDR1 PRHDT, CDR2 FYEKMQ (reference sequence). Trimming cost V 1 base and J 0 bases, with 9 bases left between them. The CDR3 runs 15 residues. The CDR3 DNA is TGTGCCAGCAGCTTAGAAGCAGGGGACCAAGAGACCCAGTACTTC. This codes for CASSLEAGDQETQYF. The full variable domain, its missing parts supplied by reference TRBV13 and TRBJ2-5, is AAGVIQSPRHLIKEKRETATLKCYPIPRHDTVYWYQQGPGQDPQFLISFYEKMQSDKGSIPDRFSAQQFSDYHSELNMSSLELGDSALYFCASSLEAGDQETQYFGPGTRLLVL.

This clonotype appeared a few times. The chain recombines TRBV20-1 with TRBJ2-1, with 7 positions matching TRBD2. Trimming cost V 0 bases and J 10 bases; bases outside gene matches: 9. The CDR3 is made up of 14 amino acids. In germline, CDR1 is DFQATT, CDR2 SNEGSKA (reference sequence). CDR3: CSARDLTSFSEQFF. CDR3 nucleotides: TGCAGTGCTAGAGATTTGACTAGCTTCAGCGAGCAGTTCTTC.

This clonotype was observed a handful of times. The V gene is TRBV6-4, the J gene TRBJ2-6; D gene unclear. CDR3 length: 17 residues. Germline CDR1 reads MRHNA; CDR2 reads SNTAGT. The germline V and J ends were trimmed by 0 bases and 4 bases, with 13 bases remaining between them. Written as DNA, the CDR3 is TGTGCCAGCAGTGACTCGACTCCAAGGTCCGGGGCCAACGTCCTGACTTTC. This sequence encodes CASSDSTPRSGANVLTF.

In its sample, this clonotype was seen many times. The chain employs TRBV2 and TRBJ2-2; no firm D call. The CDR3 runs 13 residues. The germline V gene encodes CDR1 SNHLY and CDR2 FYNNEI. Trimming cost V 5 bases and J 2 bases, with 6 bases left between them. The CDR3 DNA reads TGTGCCAGCAGTATACAAAACACCGGGGAGCTGTTTTTT. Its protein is CASSIQNTGELFF.

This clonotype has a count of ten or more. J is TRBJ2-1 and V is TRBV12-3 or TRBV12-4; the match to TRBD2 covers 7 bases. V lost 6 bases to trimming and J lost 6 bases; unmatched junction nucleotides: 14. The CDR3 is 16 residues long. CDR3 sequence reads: CASSSSYRGSFNEQFF. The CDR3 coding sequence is TGTGCCAGCAGCTCAAGTTACCGCGGGAGTTTCAATGAGCAGTTCTTC.

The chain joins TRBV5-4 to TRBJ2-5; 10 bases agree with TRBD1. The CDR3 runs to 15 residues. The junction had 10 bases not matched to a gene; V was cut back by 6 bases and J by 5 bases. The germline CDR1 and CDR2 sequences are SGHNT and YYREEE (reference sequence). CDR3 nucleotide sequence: TGTGCCAGCACCCGGGACAGGGGAAGAGGGGAGACCCAGTACTTC. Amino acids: CASTRDRGRGETQYF.

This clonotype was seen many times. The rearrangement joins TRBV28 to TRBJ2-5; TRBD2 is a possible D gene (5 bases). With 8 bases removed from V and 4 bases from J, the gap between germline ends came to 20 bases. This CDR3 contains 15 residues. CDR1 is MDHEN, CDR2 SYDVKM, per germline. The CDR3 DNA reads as TGTGCCAGCCGCTCTACCTTCGAGGGATCAGAGACCCAGTACTTC. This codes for CASRSTFEGSETQYF.

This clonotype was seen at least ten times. The CDR3 region has the DNA TGCAGTGCTCCACTTGGGGCAGCGGGTGTGCATGAGCAGTTCTTC. As protein: CSAPLGAAGVHEQFF. The chain uses TRBV20-1 and TRBJ2-1; maybe TRBD2 (6 bases). Germline V gene lookup returns CDR1 DFQATT and CDR2 SNEGSKA (reference sequence). CDR3 length: 15 amino acids. The germline V and J ends were trimmed by 5 bases and 8 bases, with 22 bases remaining between them.